The clone carrying this T cell receptor beta chain was counted between two and nine times. Its target is not known. This CDR3 spans 13 amino acids. The junction had 8 bases not matched to a gene; V was cut back by 8 bases and J by 4 bases. This entry belongs to a study of response to subunit inactivated influenza vaccine. TCRdb processed the RT-PCR reads anew with MiXCR; each CDR3 protein has one entry. The sample has 400,000 to 650,000 distinct CDR3 sequences; around 7.9% are singletons. General study points: The authors put forward the suggestion that each seasonal influenza vaccination may bring in only a limited number of new T cells.

The sample in question was PBMCs from blood, obtained around 25 months after vaccination. The TCR originated in a man in his fifties or sixties who received an inactivated influenza vaccine. The rearrangement uses TRBV23-1 and TRBJ2-7; 7 nucleotides agree with TRBD1. TRBV23-1 is an ORF for which the function is uncertain. This chain's CDR3 is CASDGQVGYEQYF. In nucleotides, the CDR3 is TGCGCCAGCGACGGACAGGTCGGGTACGAGCAGTACTTC.